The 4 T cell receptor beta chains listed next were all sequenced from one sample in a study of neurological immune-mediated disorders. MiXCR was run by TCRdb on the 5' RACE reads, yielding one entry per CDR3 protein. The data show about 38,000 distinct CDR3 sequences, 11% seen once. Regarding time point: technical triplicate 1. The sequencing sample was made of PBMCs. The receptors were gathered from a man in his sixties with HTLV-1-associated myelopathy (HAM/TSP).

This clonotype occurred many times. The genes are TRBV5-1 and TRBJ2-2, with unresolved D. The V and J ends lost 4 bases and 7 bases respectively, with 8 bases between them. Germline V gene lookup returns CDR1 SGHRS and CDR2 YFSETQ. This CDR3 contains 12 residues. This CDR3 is CASSPGYGELFF. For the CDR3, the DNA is TGCGCCAGCAGCCCGGGTTACGGGGAGCTGTTTTTT.

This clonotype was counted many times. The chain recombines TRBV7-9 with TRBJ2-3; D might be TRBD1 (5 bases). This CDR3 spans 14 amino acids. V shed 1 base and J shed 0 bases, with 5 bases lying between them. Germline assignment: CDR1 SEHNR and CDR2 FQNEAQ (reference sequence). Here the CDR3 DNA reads TGTGCCAGCAGCTTAGGACAGAGCACAGATACGCAGTATTTT. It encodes CASSLGQSTDTQYF.

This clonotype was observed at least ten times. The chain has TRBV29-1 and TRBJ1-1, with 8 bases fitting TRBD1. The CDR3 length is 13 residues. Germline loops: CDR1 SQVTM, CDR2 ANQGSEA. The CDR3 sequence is CSSRTGMNTEAFF. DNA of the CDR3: TGCAGTTCAAGGACAGGGATGAACACTGAAGCTTTCTTT.

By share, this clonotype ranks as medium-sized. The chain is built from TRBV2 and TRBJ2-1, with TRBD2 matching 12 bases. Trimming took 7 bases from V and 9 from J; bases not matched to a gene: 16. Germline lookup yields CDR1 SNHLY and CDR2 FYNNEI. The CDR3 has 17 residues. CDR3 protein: CASIRKGSSGREVEQFF. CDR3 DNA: TGTGCCAGCATCCGAAAGGGGTCTAGCGGGAGGGAAGTTGAGCAGTTCTTC. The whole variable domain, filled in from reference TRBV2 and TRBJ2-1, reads EPEVTQTPSHQVTQMGQEVILRCVPISNHLYFYWYRQILGQKVEFLVSFYNNEISEKSEIFDDQFSVERPDGSNFTLKIRSTKLEDSAMYFCASIRKGSSGREVEQFFGPGTRLTVL.